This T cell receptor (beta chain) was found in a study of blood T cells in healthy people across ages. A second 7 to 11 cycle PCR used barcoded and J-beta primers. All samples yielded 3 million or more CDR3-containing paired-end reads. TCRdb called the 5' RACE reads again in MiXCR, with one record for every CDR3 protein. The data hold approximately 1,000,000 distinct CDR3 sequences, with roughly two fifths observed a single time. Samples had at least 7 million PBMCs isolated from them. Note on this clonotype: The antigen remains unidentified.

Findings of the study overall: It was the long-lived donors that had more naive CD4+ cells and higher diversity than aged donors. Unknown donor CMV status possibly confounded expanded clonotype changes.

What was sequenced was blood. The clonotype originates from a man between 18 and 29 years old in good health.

The CDR3 nucleotides are TGTGCCAGCAGTTACGTTCGGGGAGACCCTTATAATTCACCCCTCCACTTT. Amino acids: CASSYVRGDPYNSPLHF. V is TRBV6-2 or TRBV6-3 and J is TRBJ1-6, with no clear D. Germline CDR1 and CDR2: MNHEY and SVGEGT. This CDR3 comprises 17 residues. V was clipped by 2 bases and J by 4 bases, with 15 bases between them.